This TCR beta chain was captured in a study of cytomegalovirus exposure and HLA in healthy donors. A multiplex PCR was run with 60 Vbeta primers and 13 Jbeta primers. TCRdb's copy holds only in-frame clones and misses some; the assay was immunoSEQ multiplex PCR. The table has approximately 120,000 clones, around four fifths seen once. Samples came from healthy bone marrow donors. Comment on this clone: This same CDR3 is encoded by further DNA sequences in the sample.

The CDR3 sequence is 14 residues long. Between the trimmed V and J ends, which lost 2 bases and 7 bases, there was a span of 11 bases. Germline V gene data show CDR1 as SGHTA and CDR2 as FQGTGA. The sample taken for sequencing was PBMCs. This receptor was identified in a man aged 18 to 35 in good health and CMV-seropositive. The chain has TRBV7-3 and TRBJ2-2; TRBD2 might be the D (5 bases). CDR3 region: CASSLSRGSGELFF. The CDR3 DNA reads TGTGCCAGCAGCTTATCCCGGGGTAGCGGGGAGCTGTTTTTT.